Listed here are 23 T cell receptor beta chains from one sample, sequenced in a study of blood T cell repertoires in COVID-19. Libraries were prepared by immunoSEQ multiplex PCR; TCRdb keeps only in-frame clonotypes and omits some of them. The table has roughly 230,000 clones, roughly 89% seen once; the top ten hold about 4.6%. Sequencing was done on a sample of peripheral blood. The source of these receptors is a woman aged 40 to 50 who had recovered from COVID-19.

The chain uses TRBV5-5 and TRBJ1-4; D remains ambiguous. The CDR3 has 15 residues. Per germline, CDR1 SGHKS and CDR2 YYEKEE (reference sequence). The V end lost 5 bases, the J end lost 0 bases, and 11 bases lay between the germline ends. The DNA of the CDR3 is TGTGCCAGCAGTGGTACACCTGCAACTAATGAAAAACTGTTTTTT. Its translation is CASSGTPATNEKLFF.

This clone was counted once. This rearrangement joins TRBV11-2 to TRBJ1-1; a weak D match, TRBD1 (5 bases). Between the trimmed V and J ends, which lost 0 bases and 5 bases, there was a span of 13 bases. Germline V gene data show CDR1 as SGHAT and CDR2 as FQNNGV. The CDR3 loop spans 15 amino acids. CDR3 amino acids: CASSLDAGGVTEAFF. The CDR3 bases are TGTGCCAGCAGCTTAGATGCCGGGGGTGTGACTGAAGCTTTCTTT.

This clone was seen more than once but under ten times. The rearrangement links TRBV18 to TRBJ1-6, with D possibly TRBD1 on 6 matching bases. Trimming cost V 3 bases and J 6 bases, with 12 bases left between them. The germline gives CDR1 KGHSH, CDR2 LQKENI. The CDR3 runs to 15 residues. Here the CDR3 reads CASSPGAGVNSPLHF. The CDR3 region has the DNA TGTGCCAGCTCACCGGGGGCAGGGGTTAATTCACCCCTCCACTTT. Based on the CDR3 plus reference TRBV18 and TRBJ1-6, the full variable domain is NAGVMQNPRHLVRRRGQEARLRCSPMKGHSHVYWYRQLPEEGLKFMVYLQKENIIDESGMPKERFSAEFPKEGPSILRIQQVVRGDSAAYFCASSPGAGVNSPLHFGNGTRLTVT.

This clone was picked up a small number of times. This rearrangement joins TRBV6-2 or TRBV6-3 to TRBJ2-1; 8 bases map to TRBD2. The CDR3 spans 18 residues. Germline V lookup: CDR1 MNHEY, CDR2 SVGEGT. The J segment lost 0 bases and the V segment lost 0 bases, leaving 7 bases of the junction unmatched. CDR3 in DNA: TGTGCCAGCAGTTACTCGATTGTAGCGGGGCCCTCCTACAATGAGCAGTTCTTC. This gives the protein CASSYSIVAGPSYNEQFF.

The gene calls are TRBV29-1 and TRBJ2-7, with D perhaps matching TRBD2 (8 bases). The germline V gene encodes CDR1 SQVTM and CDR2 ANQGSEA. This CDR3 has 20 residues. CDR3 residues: CSAEQTGRVAGRVPSYEQYV. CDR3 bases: TGCAGCGCTGAACAGACAGGGAGGGTAGCGGGAAGGGTCCCCTCCTACGAGCAGTACGTC.

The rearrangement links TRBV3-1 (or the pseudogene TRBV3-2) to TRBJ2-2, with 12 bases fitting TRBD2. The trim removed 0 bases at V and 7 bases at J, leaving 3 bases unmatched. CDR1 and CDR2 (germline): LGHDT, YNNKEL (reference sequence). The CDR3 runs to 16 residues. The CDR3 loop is CASSQDPSGRGGELFF. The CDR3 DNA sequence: TGTGCCAGCAGCCAAGATCCTAGCGGGAGGGGCGGGGAGCTGTTTTTT.

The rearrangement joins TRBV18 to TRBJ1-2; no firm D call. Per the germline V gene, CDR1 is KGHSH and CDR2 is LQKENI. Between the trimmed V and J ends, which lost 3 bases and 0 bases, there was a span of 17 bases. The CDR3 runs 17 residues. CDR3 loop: CASSPSGEGPANYGYTF. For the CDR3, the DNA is TGTGCCAGCTCACCTAGCGGTGAAGGGCCGGCTAACTATGGCTACACCTTC.

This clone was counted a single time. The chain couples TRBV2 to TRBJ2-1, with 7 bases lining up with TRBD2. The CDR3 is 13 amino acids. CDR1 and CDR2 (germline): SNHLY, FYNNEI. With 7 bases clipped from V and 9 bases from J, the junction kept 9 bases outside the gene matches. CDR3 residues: CASIRLAPGEQFF. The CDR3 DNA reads TGTGCCAGCATTCGACTAGCTCCGGGTGAGCAGTTCTTC.

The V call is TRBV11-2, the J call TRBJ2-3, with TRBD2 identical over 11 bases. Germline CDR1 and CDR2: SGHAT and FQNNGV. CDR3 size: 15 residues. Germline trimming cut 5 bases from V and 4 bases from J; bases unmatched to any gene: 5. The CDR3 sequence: CASSLYSGGADTQYF. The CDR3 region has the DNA TGTGCCAGCAGCCTATATAGCGGGGGGGCAGATACGCAGTATTTT.

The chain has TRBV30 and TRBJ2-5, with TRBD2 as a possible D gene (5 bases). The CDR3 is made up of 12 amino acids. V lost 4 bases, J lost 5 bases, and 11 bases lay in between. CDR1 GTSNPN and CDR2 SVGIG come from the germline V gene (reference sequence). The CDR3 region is CAWKPPGETQYF. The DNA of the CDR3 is TGTGCCTGGAAGCCCCCGGGGGAGACCCAGTACTTC.

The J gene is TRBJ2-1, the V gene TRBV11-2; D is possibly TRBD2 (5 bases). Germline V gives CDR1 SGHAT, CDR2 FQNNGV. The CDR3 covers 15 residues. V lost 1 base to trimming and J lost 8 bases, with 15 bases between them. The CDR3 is CASSLGGSLDDEQFF. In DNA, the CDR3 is TGTGCCAGCAGCTTAGGCGGGTCGCTGGACGATGAGCAGTTCTTC.

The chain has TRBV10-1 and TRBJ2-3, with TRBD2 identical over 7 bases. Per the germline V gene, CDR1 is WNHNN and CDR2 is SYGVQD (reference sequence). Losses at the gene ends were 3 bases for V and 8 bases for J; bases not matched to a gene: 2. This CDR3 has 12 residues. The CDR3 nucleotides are TGCGCCAGCAGTGATCAGCGGGGTACGCAGTATTTT. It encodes CASSDQRGTQYF.

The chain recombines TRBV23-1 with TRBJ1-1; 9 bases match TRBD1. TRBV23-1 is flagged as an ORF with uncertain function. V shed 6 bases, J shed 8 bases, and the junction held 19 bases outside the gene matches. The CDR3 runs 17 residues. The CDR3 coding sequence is TGCGCCAGCAGCTTCCCGCTAATACAGGGGGCTTGGCTCGAAGCTTTCTTT. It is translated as CASSFPLIQGAWLEAFF.

CDR3 in amino acids: CASRYYRRDRPYEQYV. The CDR3 nucleotides are TGTGCCAGCAGGTATTACCGGCGGGACAGGCCTTACGAGCAGTACGTC. The chain is built from TRBV5-4 and TRBJ2-7, with 8 bases matching TRBD1. Unmatched junction bases numbered 14, after V lost 5 bases and J lost 4 bases. In germline, CDR1 is SGHNT, CDR2 YYREEE (reference sequence). There are 16 residues in the CDR3.

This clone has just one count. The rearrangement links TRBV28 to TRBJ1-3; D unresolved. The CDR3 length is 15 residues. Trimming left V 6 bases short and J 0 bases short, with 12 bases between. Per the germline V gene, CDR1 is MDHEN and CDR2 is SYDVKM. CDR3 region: CASRIQPSSGNTIYF. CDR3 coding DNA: TGTGCCAGCAGGATTCAACCGAGCTCTGGAAACACCATATATTTT.

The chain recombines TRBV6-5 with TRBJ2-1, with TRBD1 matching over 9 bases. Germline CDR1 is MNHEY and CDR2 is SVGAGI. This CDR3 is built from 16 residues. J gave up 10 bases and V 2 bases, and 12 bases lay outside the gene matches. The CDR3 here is CASSYSSGTGYFEQFF. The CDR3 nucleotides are TGTGCCAGCAGTTACAGCTCCGGGACAGGGTATTTCGAGCAGTTCTTC.

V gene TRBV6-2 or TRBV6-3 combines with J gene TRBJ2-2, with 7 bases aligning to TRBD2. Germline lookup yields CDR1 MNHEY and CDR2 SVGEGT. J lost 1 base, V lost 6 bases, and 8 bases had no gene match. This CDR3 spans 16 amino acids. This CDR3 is CASSITSVLNTGELFF. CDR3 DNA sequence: TGTGCCAGCAGCATTACTAGCGTTCTGAACACCGGGGAGCTGTTTTTT.

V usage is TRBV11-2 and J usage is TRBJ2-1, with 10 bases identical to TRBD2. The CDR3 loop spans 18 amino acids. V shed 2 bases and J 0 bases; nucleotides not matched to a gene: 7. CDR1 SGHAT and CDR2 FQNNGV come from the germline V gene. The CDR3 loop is CASSLIASGGSSYNEQFF. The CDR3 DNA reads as TGTGCCAGCAGCTTAATAGCTAGCGGGGGCAGCTCCTACAATGAGCAGTTCTTC.

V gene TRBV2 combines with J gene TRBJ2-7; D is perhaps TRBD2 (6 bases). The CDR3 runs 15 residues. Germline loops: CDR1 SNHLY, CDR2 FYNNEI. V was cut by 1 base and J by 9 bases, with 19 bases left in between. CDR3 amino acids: CASSEGWRGSLGQYV. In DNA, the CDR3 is TGTGCCAGCAGTGAAGGCTGGCGGGGCTCCTTAGGGCAGTACGTC.

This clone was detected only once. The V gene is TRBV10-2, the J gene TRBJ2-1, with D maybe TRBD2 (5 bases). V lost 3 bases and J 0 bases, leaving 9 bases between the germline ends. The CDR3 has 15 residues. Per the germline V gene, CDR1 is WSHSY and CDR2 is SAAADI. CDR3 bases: TGCGCCAGCAGTGAACGGGGAAGCTCCTACAATGAGCAGTTCTTC. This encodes CASSERGSSYNEQFF.

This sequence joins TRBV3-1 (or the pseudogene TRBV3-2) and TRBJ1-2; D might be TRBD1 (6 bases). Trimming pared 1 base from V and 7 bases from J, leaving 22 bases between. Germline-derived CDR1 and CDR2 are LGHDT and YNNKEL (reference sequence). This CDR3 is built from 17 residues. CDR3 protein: CASSQVVAGAGEFGYTF. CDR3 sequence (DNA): TGTGCCAGCAGCCAAGTGGTGGCTGGGGCAGGGGAGTTTGGCTACACCTTC.

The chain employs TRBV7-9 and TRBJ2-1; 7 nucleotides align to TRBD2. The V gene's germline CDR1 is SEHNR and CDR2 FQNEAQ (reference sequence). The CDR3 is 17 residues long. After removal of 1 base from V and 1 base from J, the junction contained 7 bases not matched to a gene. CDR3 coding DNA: TGTGCCAGCAGCTTAGGCGGGTTAGCGGGTTCCTACAATGAGCAGTTCTTC. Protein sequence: CASSLGGLAGSYNEQFF.

In DNA form, the CDR3 reads TGTGCCAGCAGTGTACCGGGACAGGGAAGCGGTCAGCCCCAGCATTTT. This encodes CASSVPGQGSGQPQHF. The chain couples TRBV28 to TRBJ1-5; 9 bases fit TRBD1. The germline gives CDR1 MDHEN, CDR2 SYDVKM. Trimming cost V 5 bases and J 6 bases; bases outside gene matches: 11. The CDR3 is 16 amino acids.